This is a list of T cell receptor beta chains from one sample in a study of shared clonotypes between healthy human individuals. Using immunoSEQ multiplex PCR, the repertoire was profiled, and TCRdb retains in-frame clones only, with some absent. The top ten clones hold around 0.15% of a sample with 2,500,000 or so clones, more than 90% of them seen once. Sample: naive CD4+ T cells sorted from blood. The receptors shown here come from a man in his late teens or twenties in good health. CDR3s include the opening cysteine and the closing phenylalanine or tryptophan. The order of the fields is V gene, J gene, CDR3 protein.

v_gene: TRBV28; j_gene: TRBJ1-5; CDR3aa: CASSLRDRGLQPQHF
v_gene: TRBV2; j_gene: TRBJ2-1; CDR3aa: CASSHAPGLAGPSSYNEQFF
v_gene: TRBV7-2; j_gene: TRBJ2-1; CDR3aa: CASRPGTSINEQFF
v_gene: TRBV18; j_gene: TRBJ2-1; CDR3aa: CASSLGTRNYNEQFF
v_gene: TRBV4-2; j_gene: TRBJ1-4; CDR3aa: CASSQDYGGTNEKLFF
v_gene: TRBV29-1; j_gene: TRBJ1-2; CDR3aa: CSVDRSGGFSYTF
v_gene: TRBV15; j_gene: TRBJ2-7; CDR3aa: CATSRGPSGSYEQYF
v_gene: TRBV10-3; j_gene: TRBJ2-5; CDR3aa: CAISGAETQYF
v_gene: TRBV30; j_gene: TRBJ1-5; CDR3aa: CAWSRDRGLLGGNQPQHF
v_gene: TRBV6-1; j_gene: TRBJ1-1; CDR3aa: CASSQTNTEAFF
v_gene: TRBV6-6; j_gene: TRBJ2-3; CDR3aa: CASSRGTRGTDTQYF
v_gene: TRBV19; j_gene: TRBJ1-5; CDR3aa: CASKPTGVGHQPQHF
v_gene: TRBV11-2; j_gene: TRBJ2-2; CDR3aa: CASSFRTSGSPQNTGELFF
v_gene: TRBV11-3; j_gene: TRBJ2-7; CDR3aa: CASSSGTSGGSQYF
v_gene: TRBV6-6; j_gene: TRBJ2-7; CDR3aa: CASSYSGTPYEQYF
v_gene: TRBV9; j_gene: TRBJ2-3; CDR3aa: CASSEIAWDTQYF
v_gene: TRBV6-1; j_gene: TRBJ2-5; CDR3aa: CASSGVGGYQETQYF
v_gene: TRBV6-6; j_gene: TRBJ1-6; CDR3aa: CASSPTGYNSPLHF
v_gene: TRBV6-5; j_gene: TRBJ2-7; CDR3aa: CASSPQGYEQYF
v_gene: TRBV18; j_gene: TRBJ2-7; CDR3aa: CASSQRTSSYEQYF
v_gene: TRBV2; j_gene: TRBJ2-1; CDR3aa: CASSLANTDYNEQFF
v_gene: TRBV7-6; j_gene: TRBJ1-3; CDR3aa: CASSILGTGSDAVNTIYF
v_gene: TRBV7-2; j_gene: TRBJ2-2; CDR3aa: CASSLSQGVIGELFF
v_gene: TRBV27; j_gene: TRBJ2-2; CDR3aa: CASSLSFGTGELFF
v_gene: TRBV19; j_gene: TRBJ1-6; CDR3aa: CASSIGGYPYNSPLHF
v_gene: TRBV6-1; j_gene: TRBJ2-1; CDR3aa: CASSLGRGSYNEQFF
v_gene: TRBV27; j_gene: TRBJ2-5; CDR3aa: CASSSGTIGETQYF
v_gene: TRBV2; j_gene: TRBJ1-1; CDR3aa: CASDTLGRNTEAFF
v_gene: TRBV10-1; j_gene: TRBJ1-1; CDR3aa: CASSRDLNTEAFF
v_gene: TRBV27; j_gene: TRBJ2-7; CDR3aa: CASSRTGSSYEQYF
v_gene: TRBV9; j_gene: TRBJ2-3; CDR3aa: CASSVERTDTQYF
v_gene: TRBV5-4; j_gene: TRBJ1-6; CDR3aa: CASSLQDGADSPLHF
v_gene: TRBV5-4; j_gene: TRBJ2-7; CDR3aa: CASSVTGLAEQYF
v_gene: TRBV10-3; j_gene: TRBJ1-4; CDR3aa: CAISERANEKLFF
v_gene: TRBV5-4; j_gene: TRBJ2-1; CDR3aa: CASSLGSSGRSNEQFF
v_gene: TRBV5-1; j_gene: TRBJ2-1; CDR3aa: CASSLVGEQFF
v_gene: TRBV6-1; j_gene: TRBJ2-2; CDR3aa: CASSVPGQGPTGELFF
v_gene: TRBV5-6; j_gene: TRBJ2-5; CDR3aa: CASSSTGLAGGLETQYF
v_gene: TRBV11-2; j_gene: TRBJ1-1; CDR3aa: CASNTPGRNTEAFF
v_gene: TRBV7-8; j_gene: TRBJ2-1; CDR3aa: CASSLATSGAYNEQFF
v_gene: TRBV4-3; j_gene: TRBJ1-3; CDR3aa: CASSHDRHSGNTIYF
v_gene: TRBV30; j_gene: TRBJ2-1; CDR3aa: CAWSVQLKYDEQFF
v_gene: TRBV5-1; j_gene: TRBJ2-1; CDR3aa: CASSLGSDKLNEQFF
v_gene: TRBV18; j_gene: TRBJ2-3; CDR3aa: CASSLRTGGLTDTQYF
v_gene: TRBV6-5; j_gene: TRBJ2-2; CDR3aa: CASSNPGELFF
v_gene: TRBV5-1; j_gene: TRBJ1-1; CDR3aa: CASSLMSNTEAFF
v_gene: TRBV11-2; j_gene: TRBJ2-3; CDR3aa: CASSPPGLAGGHTDTQYF
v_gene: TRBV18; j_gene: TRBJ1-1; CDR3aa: CASSPLKGNTEAFF
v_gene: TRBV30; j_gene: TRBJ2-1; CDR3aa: CAFGQLEQFF
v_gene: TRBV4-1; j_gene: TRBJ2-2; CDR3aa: CASSSYLDTNTGELFF
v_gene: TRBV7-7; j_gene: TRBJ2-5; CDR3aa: CASSSGLPGETQYF
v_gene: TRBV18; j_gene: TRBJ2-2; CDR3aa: CASSDRGTNTGELFF
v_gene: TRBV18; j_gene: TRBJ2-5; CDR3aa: CASSGNQETQYF
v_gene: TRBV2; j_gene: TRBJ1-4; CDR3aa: CASRDRDEKLFF
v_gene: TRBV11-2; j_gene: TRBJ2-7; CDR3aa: CASSSTSGGLNYEQYF
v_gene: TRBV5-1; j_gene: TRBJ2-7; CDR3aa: CASSLAKTGVLYEQYF
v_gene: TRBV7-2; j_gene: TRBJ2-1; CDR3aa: CASSLSSGNEQFF
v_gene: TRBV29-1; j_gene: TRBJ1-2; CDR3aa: CSVDNGHLDNYGYTF